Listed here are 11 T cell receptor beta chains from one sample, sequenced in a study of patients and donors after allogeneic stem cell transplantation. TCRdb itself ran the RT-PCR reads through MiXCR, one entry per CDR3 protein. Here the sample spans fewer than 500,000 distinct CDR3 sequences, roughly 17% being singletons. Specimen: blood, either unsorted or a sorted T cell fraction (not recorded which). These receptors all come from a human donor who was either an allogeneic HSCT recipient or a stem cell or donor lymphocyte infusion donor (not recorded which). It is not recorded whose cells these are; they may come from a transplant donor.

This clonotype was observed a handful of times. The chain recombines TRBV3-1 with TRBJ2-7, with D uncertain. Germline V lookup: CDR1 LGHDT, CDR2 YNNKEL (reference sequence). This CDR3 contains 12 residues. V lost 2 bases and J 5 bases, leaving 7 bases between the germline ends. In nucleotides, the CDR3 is TGTGCCAGCAGCCAACGCGAGCACGAGCAGTACTTC. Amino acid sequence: CASSQREHEQYF.

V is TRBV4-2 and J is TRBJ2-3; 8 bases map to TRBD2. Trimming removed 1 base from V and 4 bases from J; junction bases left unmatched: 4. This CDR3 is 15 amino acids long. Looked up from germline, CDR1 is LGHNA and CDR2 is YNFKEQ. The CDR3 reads CASSQGTSSPDTQYF. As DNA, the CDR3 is TGTGCCAGCAGCCAAGGGACTAGCTCCCCAGATACGCAGTATTTT.

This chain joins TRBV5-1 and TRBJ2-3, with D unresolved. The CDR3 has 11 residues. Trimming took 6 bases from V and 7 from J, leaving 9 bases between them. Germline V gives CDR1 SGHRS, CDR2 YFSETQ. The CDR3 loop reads CASNKENTQYF. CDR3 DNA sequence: TGCGCCAGCAATAAGGAGAATACGCAGTATTTT.

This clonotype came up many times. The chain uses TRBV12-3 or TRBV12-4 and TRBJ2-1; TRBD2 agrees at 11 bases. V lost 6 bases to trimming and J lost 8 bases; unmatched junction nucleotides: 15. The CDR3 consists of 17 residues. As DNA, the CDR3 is TGTGCCAGCAGCCTGACCGCGACTAGCGGGGTTAGAGATGAGCAGTTCTTC. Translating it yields CASSLTATSGVRDEQFF.

Here the CDR3 reads CASSELTGYTF. In nucleotides, the CDR3 is TGTGCCAGCAGTGAATTGACTGGCTACACCTTC. The rearrangement joins TRBV25-1 to TRBJ1-2; unclear D gene. Per the germline V gene, CDR1 is MGHDK and CDR2 is SYGVNS. V was pared by 1 base and J by 7 bases, with 4 bases between. The CDR3 spans 11 residues.

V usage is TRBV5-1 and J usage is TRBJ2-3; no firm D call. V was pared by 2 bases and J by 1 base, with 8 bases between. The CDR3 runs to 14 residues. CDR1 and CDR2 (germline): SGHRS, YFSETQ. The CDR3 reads CASSFGPRTDTQYF. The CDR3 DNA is TGCGCCAGCAGCTTCGGGCCGCGCACAGATACGCAGTATTTT. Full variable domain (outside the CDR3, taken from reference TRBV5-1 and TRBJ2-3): KAGVTQTPRYLIKTRGQQVTLSCSPISGHRSVSWYQQTPGQGLQFLFEYFSETQRNKGNFPGRFSGRQFSNSRSEMNVSTLELGDSALYLCASSFGPRTDTQYFGPGTRLTVL.

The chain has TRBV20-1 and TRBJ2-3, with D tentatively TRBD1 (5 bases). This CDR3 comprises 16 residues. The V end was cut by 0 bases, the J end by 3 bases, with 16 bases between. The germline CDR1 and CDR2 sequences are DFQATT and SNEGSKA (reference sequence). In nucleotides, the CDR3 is TGCAGTGCTAGAGATCGGCTCAGGGCTGTTACAGATACGCAGTATTTT. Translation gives CSARDRLRAVTDTQYF.

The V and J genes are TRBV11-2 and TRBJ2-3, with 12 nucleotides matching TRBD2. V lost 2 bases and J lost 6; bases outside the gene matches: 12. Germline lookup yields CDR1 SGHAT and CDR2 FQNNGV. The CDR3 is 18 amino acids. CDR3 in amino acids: CASSLIRGLAGGRDTQYF. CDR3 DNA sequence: TGTGCCAGCAGCTTAATCCGAGGGCTAGCGGGGGGGCGGGATACGCAGTATTTT.

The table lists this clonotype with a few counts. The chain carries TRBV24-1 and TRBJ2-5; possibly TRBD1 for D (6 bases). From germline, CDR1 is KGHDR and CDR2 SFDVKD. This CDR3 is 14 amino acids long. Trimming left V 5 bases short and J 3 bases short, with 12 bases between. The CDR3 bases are TGTGCCACCAGTGGCTCAACAGGGAAAGAGACCCAGTACTTC. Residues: CATSGSTGKETQYF.

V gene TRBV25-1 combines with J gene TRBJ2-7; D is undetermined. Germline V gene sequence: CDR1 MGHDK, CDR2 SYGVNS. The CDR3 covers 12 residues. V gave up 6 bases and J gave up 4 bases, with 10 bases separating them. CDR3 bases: TGTGCCAGCAGGGACCTCGGTTACGAGCAGTACTTC. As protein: CASRDLGYEQYF.

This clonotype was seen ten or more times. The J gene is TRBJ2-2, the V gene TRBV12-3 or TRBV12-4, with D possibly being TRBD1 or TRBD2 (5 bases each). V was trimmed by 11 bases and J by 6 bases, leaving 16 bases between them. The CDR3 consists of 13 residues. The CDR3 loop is CAGSPVGAGELFF. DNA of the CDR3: TGTGCCGGCTCACCAGTGGGGGCCGGGGAGCTGTTTTTT.